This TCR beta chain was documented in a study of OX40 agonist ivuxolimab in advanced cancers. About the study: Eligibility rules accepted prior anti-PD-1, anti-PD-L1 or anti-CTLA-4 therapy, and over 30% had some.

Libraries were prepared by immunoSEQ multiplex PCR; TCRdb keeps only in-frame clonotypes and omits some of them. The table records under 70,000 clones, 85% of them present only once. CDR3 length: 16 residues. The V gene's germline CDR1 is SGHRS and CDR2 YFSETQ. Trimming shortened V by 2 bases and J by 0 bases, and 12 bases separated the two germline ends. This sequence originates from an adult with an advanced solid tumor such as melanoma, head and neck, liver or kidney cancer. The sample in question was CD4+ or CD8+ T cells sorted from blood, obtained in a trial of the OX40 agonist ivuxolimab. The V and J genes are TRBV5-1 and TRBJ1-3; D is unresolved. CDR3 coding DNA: TGCGCCAGCAGCTTTACGCGGGGAGCCTCTGGAAACACCATATATTTT. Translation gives CASSFTRGASGNTIYF.